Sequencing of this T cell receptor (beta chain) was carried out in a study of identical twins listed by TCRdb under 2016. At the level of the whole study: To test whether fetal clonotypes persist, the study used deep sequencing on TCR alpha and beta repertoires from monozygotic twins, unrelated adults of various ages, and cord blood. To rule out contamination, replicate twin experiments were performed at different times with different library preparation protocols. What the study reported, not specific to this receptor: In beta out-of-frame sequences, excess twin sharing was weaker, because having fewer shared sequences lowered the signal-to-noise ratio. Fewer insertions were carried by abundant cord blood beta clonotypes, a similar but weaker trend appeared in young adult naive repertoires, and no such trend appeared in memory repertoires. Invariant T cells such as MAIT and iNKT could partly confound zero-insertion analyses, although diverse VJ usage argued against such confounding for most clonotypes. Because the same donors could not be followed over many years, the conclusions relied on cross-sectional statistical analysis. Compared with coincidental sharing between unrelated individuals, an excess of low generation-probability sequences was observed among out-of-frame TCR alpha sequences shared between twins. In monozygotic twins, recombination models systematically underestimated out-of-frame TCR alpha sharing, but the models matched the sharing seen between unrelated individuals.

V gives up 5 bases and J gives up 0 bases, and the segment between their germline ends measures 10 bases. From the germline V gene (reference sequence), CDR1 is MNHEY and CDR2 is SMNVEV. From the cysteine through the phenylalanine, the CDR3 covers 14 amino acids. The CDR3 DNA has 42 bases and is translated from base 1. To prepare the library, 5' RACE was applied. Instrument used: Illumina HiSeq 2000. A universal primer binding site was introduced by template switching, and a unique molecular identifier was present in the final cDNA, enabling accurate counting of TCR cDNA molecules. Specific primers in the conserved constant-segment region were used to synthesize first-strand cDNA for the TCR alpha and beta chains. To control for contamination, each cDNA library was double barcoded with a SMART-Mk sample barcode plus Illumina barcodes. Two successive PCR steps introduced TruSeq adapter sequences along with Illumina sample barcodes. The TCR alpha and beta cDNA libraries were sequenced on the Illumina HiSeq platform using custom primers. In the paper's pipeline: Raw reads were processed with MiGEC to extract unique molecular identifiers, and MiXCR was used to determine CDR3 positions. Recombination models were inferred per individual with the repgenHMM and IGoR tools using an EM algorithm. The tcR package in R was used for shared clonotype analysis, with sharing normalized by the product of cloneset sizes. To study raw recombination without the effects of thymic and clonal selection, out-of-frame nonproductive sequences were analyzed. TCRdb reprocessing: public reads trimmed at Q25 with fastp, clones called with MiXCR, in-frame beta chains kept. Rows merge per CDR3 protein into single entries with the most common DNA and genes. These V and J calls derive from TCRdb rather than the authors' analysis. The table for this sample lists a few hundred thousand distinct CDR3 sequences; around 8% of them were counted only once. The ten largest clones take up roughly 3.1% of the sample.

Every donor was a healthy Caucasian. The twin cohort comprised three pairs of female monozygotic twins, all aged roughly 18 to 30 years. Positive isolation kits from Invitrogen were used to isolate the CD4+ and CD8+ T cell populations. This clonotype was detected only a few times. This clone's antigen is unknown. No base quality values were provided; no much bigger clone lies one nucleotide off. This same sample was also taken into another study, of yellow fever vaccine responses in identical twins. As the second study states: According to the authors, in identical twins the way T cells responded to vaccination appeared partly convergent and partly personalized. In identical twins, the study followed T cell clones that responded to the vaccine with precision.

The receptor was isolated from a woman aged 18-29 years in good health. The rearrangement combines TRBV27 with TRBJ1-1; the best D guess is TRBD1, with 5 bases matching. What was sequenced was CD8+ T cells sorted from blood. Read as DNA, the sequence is TGTGCCAGCAGTCGGGGGGTCGTGAACACTGAAGCTTTCTTT. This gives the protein CASSRGVVNTEAFF.